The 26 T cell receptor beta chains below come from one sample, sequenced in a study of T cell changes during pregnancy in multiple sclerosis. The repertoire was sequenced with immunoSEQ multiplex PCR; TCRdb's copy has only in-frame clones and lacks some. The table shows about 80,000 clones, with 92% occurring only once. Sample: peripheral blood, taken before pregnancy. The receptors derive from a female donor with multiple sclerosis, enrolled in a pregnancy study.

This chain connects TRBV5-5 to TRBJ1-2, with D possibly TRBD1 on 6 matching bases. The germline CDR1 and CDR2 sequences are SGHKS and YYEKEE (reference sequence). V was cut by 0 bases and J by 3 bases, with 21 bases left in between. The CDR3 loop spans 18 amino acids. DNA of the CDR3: TGTGCCAGCAGCTTGGGCCCTCTTGCAGGGGCGGTTTACTATGGCTACACCTTC. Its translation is CASSLGPLAGAVYYGYTF. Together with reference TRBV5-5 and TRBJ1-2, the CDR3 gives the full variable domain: DAGVTQSPTHLIKTRGQQVTLRCSPISGHKSVSWYQQVLGQGPQFIFQYYEKEERGRGNFPDRFSARQFPNYSSELNVNALLLGDSALYLCASSLGPLAGAVYYGYTFGSGTRLTVV.

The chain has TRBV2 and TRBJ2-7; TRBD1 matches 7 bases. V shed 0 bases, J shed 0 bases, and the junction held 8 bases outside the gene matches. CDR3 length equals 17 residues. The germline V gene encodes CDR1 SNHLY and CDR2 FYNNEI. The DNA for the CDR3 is TGTGCCAGCAGTGAAGCGCTTCCGGGACAGCGCTCCTACGAGCAGTACTTC. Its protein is CASSEALPGQRSYEQYF.

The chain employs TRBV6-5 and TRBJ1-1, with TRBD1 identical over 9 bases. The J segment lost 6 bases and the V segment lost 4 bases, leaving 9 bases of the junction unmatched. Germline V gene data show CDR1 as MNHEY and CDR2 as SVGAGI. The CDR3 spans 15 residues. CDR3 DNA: TGTGCCAGCAGTTCCTTCCCGGGACAGGGCGCTGAAGCTTTCTTT. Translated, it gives CASSSFPGQGAEAFF.

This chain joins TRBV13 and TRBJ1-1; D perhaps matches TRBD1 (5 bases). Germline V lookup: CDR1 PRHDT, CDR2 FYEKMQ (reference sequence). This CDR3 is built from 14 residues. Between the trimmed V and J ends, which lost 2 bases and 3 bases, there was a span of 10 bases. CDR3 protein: CASSLRGSDTEAFF. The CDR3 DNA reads TGTGCCAGCAGCTTAAGGGGATCGGACACTGAAGCTTTCTTT.

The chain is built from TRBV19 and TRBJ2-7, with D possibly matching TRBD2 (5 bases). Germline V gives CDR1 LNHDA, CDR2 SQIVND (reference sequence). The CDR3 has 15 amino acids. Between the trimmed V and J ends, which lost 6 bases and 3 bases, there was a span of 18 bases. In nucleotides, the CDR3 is TGTGCCAGTAGCCCAGCGGTATCCGACCTCTACGAGCAGTACTTC. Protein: CASSPAVSDLYEQYF.

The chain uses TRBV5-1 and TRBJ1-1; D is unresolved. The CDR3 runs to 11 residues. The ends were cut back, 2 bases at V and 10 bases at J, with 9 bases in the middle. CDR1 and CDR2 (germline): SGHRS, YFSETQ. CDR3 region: CASSLGRGAFF. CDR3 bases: TGCGCCAGCAGCTTAGGTCGAGGAGCTTTCTTT.

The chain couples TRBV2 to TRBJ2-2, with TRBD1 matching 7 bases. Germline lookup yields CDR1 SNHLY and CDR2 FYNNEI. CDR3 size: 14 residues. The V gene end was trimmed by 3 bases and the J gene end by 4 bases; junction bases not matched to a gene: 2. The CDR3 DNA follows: TGTGCCAGCAGTGAGGCAGGGGGCACCGGGGAGCTGTTTTTT. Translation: CASSEAGGTGELFF. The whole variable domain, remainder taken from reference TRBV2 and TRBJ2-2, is EPEVTQTPSHQVTQMGQEVILRCVPISNHLYFYWYRQILGQKVEFLVSFYNNEISEKSEIFDDQFSVERPDGSNFTLKIRSTKLEDSAMYFCASSEAGGTGELFFGEGSRLTVL.

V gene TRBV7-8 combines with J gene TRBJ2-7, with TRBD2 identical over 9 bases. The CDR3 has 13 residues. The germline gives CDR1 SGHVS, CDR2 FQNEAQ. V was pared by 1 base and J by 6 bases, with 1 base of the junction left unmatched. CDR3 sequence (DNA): TGTGCCAGCAGCTTAGTAGCGGGGGTCGAGCAGTACTTC. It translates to CASSLVAGVEQYF.

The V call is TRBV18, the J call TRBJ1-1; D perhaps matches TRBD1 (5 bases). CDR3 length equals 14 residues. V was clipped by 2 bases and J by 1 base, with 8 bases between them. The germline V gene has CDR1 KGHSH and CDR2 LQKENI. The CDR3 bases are TGTGCCAGCTCACCAGTGACAGCGAACACTGAAGCTTTCTTT. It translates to CASSPVTANTEAFF.

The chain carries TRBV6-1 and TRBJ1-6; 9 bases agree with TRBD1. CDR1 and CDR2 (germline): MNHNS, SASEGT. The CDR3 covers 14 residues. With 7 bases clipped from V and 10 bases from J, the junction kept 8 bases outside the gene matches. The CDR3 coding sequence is TGTGCCAGCACCGACAGGGGGACGCGATCACCCCTCCACTTT. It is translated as CASTDRGTRSPLHF.

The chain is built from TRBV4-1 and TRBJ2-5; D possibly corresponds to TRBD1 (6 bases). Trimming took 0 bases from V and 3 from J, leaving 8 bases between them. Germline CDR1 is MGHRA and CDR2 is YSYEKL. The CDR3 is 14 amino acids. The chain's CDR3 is CASSQDHREETQYF. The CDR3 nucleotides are TGCGCCAGCAGCCAAGATCACAGGGAAGAGACCCAGTACTTC.

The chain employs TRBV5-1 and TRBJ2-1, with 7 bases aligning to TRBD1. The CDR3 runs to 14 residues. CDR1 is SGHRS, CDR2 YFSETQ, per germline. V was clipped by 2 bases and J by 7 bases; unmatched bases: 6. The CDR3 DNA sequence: TGCGCCAGCAGCTTTAAGGGGGCCGGTAATGAGCAGTTCTTC. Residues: CASSFKGAGNEQFF.

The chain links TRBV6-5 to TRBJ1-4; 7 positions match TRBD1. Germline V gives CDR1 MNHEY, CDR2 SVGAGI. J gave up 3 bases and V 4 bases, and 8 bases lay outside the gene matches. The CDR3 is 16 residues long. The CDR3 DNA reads TGTGCCAGCAGTTCCCAAATACAGGGGCCTAATGAAAAACTGTTTTTT. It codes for CASSSQIQGPNEKLFF.

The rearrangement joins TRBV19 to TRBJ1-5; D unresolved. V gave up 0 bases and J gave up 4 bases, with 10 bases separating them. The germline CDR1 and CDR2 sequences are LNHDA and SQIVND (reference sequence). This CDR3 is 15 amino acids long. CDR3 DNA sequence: TGTGCCAGTAGTATAGATCTTGTCCTAAATCAGCCCCAGCATTTT. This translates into CASSIDLVLNQPQHF.

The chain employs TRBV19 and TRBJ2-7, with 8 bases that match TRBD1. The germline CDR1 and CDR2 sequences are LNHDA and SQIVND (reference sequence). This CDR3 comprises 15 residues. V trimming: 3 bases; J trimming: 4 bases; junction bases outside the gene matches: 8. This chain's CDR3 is CASSIQGAQGYEQYF. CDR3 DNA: TGTGCCAGTAGTATTCAGGGGGCTCAGGGGTACGAGCAGTACTTC.

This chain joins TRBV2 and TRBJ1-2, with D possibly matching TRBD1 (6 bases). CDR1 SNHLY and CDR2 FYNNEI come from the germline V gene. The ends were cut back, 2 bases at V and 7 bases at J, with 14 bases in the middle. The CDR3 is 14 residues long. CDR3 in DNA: TGTGCCAGCAGTGAAAGGCAGGGGTTAGGTGGCTACACCTTC. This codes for CASSERQGLGGYTF.

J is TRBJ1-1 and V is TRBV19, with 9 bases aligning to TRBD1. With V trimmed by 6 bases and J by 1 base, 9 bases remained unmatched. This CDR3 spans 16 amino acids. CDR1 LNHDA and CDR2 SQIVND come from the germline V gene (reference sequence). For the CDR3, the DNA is TGTGCCAGTAGCACCCACAGGGGGCAAAAGAACACTGAAGCTTTCTTT. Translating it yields CASSTHRGQKNTEAFF. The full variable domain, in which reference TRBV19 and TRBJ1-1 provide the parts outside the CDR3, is DGGITQSPKYLFRKEGQNVTLSCEQNLNHDAMYWYRQDPGQGLRLIYYSQIVNDFQKGDIAEGYSVSREKKESFPLTVTSAQKNPTAFYLCASSTHRGQKNTEAFFGQGTRLTVV.

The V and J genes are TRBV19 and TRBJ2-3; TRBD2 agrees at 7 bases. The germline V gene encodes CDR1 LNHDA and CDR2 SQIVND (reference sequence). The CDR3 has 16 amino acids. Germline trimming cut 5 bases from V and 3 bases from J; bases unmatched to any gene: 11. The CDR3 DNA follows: TGTGCCAGTAGTGCCCCCGGGAGGAGCCCAACAGATACGCAGTATTTT. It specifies CASSAPGRSPTDTQYF.

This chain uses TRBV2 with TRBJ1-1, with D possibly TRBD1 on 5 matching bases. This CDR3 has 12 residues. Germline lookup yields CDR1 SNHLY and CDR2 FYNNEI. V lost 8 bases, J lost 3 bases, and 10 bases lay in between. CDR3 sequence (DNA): TGTGCCAGCCAGGGCGGCGACACTGAAGCTTTCTTT. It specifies CASQGGDTEAFF.

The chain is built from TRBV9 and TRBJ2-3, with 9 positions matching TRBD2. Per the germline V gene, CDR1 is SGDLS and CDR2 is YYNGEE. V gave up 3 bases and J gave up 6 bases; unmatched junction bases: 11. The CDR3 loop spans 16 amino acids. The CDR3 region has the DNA TGTGCCAGCAGCGACAGCGGGGGGACTGTTTTGGATACGCAGTATTTT. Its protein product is CASSDSGGTVLDTQYF. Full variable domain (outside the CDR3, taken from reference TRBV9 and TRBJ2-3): DSGVTQTPKHLITATGQRVTLRCSPRSGDLSVYWYQQSLDQGLQFLIQYYNGEERAKGNILERFSAQQFPDLHSELNLSSLELGDSALYFCASSDSGGTVLDTQYFGPGTRLTVL.

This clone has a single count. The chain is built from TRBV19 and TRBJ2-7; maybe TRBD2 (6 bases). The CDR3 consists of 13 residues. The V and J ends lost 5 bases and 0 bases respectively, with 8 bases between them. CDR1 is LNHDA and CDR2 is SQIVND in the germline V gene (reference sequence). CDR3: CASSRSGSYEQYF. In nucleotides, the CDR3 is TGTGCCAGTAGTCGTAGCGGCTCCTACGAGCAGTACTTC.

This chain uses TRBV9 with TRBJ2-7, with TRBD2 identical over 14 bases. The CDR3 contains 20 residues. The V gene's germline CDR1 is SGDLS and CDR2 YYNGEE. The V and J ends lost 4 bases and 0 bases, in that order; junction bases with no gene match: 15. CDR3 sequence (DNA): TGTGCCAGCAGCCCAACCCCGGGACTAGCGGGGGCCCCAAGCTCCTACGAGCAGTACTTC. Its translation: CASSPTPGLAGAPSSYEQYF.

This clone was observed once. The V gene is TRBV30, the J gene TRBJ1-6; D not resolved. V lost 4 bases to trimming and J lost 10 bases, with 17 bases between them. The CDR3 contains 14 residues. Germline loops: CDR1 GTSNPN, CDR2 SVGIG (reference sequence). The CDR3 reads CAWKWRGPGSPLHF. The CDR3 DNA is TGTGCCTGGAAATGGCGAGGCCCTGGCTCACCCCTCCACTTT.

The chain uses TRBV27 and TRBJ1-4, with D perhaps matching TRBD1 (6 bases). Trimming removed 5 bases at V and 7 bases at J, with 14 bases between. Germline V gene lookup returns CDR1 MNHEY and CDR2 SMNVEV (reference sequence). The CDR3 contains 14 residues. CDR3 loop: CASSIQGSGEKLFF. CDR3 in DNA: TGTGCCAGCAGTATCCAGGGGAGTGGTGAAAAACTGTTTTTT.

This CDR3 is CASRRAGGSTDTQYF. CDR3 DNA sequence: TGTGCCAGCAGGCGCGCCGGGGGTAGCACAGATACGCAGTATTTT. The genes are TRBV13 and TRBJ2-3; D is perhaps TRBD2 (6 bases). Trimming took off 6 bases at V and 0 bases at J, with 13 bases between the two ends. The CDR3 loop spans 15 amino acids. The germline CDR1 and CDR2 sequences are PRHDT and FYEKMQ (reference sequence).

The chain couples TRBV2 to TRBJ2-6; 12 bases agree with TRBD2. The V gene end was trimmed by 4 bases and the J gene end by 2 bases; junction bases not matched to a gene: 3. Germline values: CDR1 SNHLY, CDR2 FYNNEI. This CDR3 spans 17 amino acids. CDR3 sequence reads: CASSVLAGGPGANVLTF. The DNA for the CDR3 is TGTGCCAGCAGTGTTCTAGCGGGGGGGCCTGGGGCCAACGTCCTGACTTTC.